The source of this TCR beta chain is a study of control samples from healthy donors and cancer patients. Some clones are missing from TCRdb's copy, which holds only in-frame ones; the method was immunoSEQ multiplex PCR. The table records tens of thousands of clones, around 90% of them present only once. Germline CDR1 and CDR2: SGHNT and YYREEE (reference sequence). CDR3 length: 17 residues. V lost 4 bases to trimming and J lost 0 bases; unmatched junction nucleotides: 10. The sequence came from a man aged 40-49 years with colorectal cancer. Sequencing used PBMCs. This chain links TRBV5-4 with TRBJ2-1; 7 nucleotides agree with TRBD2. This chain's CDR3 is CASSPRGVGSSYNEQFF. CDR3 sequence (DNA): TGTGCCAGCAGCCCCCGGGGGGTAGGGAGCTCCTACAATGAGCAGTTCTTC.